This is a list of T cell receptor beta chains from one sample in a study of vaccination and CD4 T cells after COVID-19. TCRdb itself ran the PCR reads through MiXCR, one entry per CDR3 protein. Of nearly 20,000 distinct CDR3 sequences in the sample, more than 70% are singletons; the top ten hold about 18%. These receptors' targets are unknown. This specimen consisted of CD4+ T cells from blood, cultured in vitro, obtained after SARS-CoV-2 vaccination. These receptors all come from a human donor who received a COVID-19 vaccine. The CDR3 runs from the conserved cysteine through the conserved F or W. The order of the fields is V gene, D gene, J gene, CDR3 DNA, CDR3 protein. A D gene is named only where the DNA matches it firmly.

V gene: TRBV20-1
D gene: NA
J gene: TRBJ2-2
CDR3 DNA: TGCAGTGCTAAGTCGGCGCCGTCGAACACCGGGGAGCTGTTTTTT
CDR3 protein: CSAKSAPSNTGELFF

V gene: TRBV7-9
D gene: NA
J gene: TRBJ1-1
CDR3 DNA: TGTGCCAGCAGCTTATACTTGTTTCCGCGTCTTGGCGGAGTGAACACTGAAGCTTTCTTT
CDR3 protein: CASSLYLFPRLGGVNTEAFF

V gene: TRBV7-9
D gene: TRBD1
J gene: TRBJ1-2
CDR3 DNA: TGTGCCAGCAGCTTGAGACTTACAGGGGGCGCGGGCTATGGCTACACCTTC
CDR3 protein: CASSLRLTGGAGYGYTF

V gene: TRBV9
D gene: NA
J gene: TRBJ1-5
CDR3 DNA: TGTGCCAGCAGCCAGGGGCATAGCAATCAGCCCCAGCATTTT
CDR3 protein: CASSQGHSNQPQHF

V gene: TRBV20-1
D gene: TRBD2
J gene: TRBJ2-3
CDR3 DNA: TGCAGTGCTAGAGATGGGAGGGAATCTGGGGATACGCAGTATTTT
CDR3 protein: CSARDGRESGDTQYF

V gene: TRBV7-9
D gene: TRBD1
J gene: TRBJ1-5
CDR3 DNA: TGTGCCAGCAGCCCCATGGCGGGACAGGGTAGCAATCAGCCCCAGCATTTT
CDR3 protein: CASSPMAGQGSNQPQHF

V gene: TRBV19
D gene: NA
J gene: TRBJ1-5
CDR3 DNA: TGTGCCAGTAGTGATTCGCCGATCAATCAGCCCCAGCATTTT
CDR3 protein: CASSDSPINQPQHF

V gene: TRBV20-1
D gene: NA
J gene: TRBJ2-2
CDR3 DNA: TGCAGTGCTAGAGGCAGACAAACCGGGGAGCTGTTTTTT
CDR3 protein: CSARGRQTGELFF

V gene: TRBV2
D gene: TRBD1
J gene: TRBJ1-6
CDR3 DNA: TGTGCCAGCAGTGGGACAGGGGACTCACCCCTCCACTTT
CDR3 protein: CASSGTGDSPLHF

V gene: TRBV29-1
D gene: NA
J gene: TRBJ1-2
CDR3 DNA: TGCAGCGTTTCCGGGGTCGAGGGATATGGCTACACCTTC
CDR3 protein: CSVSGVEGYGYTF